The 8 T cell receptor beta chains below come from one sample, sequenced in a study of T-cell reconstitution after alpha-beta-depleted transplantation in children. Construction of the TCRbeta library involved unique molecular identifiers. TCRdb called the PCR reads again in MiXCR, with one record for every CDR3 protein. The sample has 44,000 or so distinct CDR3 sequences; around 9.2% are singletons. This specimen was PBMCs, mostly from graft donor cells, taken 60 days after TCRalphabeta/CD19-depleted stem cell transplant. These receptors came from a male patient between 2 and 9 years old who had a stem cell transplant for chronic granulomatous disease, so the T cells may come from the graft donor.

This clonotype has a count of ten or more. J is TRBJ2-1 and V is TRBV28; 9 positions match TRBD2. CDR1 and CDR2 from the germline V gene are MDHEN and SYDVKM. This CDR3 is 16 amino acids long. Unmatched junction bases numbered 8, after V lost 5 bases and J lost 3 bases. The CDR3 spells CASSALAGPFYNEQFF. CDR3 coding DNA: TGTGCCAGCAGTGCACTAGCGGGCCCTTTCTACAATGAGCAGTTCTTC.

The rearrangement joins TRBV28 to TRBJ2-7; D possibly matches TRBD1 or TRBD2 (6 bases each). V lost 2 bases to trimming and J lost 2 bases, with 16 bases between them. CDR1 is MDHEN, CDR2 SYDVKM, per germline. CDR3 size: 16 residues. The CDR3 DNA reads TGTGCCAGCAGTTTAAGGCCCGCCGGGGGCGCCTACGAGCAGTACTTC. Translation: CASSLRPAGGAYEQYF.

V and J are TRBV5-1 and TRBJ1-1, with D perhaps TRBD1 (6 bases). The CDR3 is 17 residues long. CDR1 and CDR2 (germline): SGHRS, YFSETQ. V lost 0 bases and J lost 1, with 16 bases in between. The CDR3 region is CASSLAYQKQGNTEAFF. In nucleotides, the CDR3 is TGCGCCAGCAGCTTGGCCTATCAGAAACAGGGGAACACTGAAGCTTTCTTT.

This clonotype was recorded at least ten times. The rearrangement links TRBV19 to TRBJ1-1; unclear D gene. Germline V gene lookup returns CDR1 LNHDA and CDR2 SQIVND (reference sequence). V lost 3 bases and J lost 0, with 11 bases in between. There are 15 residues in the CDR3. The CDR3 DNA follows: TGTGCCAGTAGTATTGGAAGACGAATGAACACTGAAGCTTTCTTT. Protein product: CASSIGRRMNTEAFF.

This clonotype is termed medium-sized. This chain connects TRBV5-1 to TRBJ2-3, with 8 nucleotides matching TRBD2. Germline CDR1 reads SGHRS; CDR2 reads YFSETQ. The V and J ends lost 6 bases and 4 bases, in that order; junction bases with no gene match: 4. CDR3 size: 13 residues. The CDR3 coding sequence is TGCGCCAGCAAGGCGGGAGGATCAGATACGCAGTATTTT. This sequence encodes CASKAGGSDTQYF.

The V call is TRBV6-1, the J call TRBJ2-7, with D possibly TRBD1 on 6 matching bases. Trimming left V 6 bases short and J 0 bases short, with 12 bases between. This CDR3 has 14 residues. Germline-derived CDR1 and CDR2 are MNHNS and SASEGT. CDR3: CASSVGQFSYEQYF. The CDR3 DNA reads TGTGCCAGCAGCGTCGGACAGTTCTCCTACGAGCAGTACTTC.

The rearrangement uses TRBV10-2 and TRBJ2-2, with a tentative D call TRBD1 (6 bases). The CDR3 sequence is 14 residues long. Between the trimmed V and J ends, which lost 8 bases and 6 bases, there was a span of 16 bases. Per germline, CDR1 WSHSY and CDR2 SAAADI. CDR3 coding DNA: TGCGCCAGCGGAGCTAAAGGGGGAGCCGGGGAGCTGTTTTTT. Encoded protein: CASGAKGGAGELFF.

This chain links TRBV9 with TRBJ2-7, with 11 bases that match TRBD2. Germline CDR1 and CDR2: SGDLS and YYNGEE. This CDR3 spans 14 amino acids. Losses at the gene ends were 0 bases for V and 5 bases for J; bases not matched to a gene: 1. The CDR3 DNA sequence: TGTGCCAGCAGCGTAGGACTAGCGGGAAACGAGCAGTACTTC. Translation: CASSVGLAGNEQYF.